What follows describes a single T cell receptor (beta chain). Its antigen is undetermined. Added to each PCR by spiking were synthetic TCR analog templates. This table comes from immunoSEQ multiplex PCR, and its TCRdb copy is limited to in-frame clones, with some not included. The sample contains about 85,000 clones, over 75% of which appear only once. The data stem from a study of PD-L1 blockade in urothelial cancer. Study-wide context: Blood was evaluated 3 weeks (second dose) and 6 weeks after therapy began.

Study-wide points: Blood clones associated with the tumor expanded more at 3 weeks in durable-benefit patients.

As to time point: pretreatment peripheral blood. Sequenced here: PBMCs, sampled around atezolizumab (anti-PD-L1) treatment. The sequence was collected from a man in his sixties with urothelial cancer.

In nucleotides, the CDR3 is TGTGCCAGCAGTTTGTTCAGGGGGGAGACCCAGTACTTC. This gives the protein CASSLFRGETQYF. The chain uses TRBV27 and TRBJ2-5; 7 bases align to TRBD1. V gave up 3 bases and J gave up 5 bases; unmatched junction bases: 3. Germline CDR1 MNHEY, CDR2 SMNVEV (reference sequence). This CDR3 region has 13 residues.